The 27 T cell receptor beta chains listed next were all sequenced from one sample in a study of blood T cell repertoires in COVID-19. Profiling relied on immunoSEQ multiplex PCR, and the TCRdb table lists in-frame clones only, not all of them. The sample holds 150,000 to 200,000 clones, around 80% seen once. The sequenced sample was PBMCs or T cells enriched from blood (not recorded which). These receptors all come from a man in his forties or fifties who had recovered from COVID-19.

This clone is a singleton in its sample. The chain combines TRBV19 with TRBJ1-2, with 11 positions matching TRBD1. The CDR3 contains 16 residues. CDR1 and CDR2 from the germline V gene are LNHDA and SQIVND (reference sequence). V shed 4 bases, J shed 8 bases, and the junction held 12 bases outside the gene matches. The CDR3 region is CASSNLAGTGGVGYTF. The CDR3 nucleotides read TGTGCCAGTAGTAACCTTGCCGGGACAGGGGGTGTGGGCTACACCTTC.

The chain carries TRBV5-8 and TRBJ2-3; 10 nucleotides agree with TRBD1. The V segment lost 6 bases and the J segment 4 bases; nucleotides outside the gene matches: 5. CDR1 is SGHTS, CDR2 YDEGEE, per germline. This CDR3 has 14 residues. The CDR3 DNA is TGTGCCAGCACGGGACAGGGGCTGGCAGATACGCAGTATTTT. Amino acid sequence: CASTGQGLADTQYF. The entire variable domain, with the rest obtained from reference TRBV5-8 and TRBJ2-3, is as follows: EAGVTQSPTHLIKTRGQQATLRCSPISGHTSVYWYQQALGLGLQFLLWYDEGEERNRGNFPPRFSGRQFPNYSSELNVNALELEDSALYLCASTGQGLADTQYFGPGTRLTVL.

This clone was detected once. As DNA, the CDR3 is TGCAGTGCTAGTTCCGGGACAGAGAGTTTATGGGGCTACACCTTC. Amino acid sequence: CSASSGTESLWGYTF. The rearrangement uses TRBV20-1 and TRBJ1-2, with 7 bases fitting TRBD1. V lost 3 bases, J lost 8 bases, and 15 bases stayed unmatched. Germline CDR1 DFQATT, CDR2 SNEGSKA (reference sequence). The CDR3 sequence is 15 residues long.

The chain carries TRBV4-1 and TRBJ1-2, with D hard to call. The germline gives CDR1 MGHRA, CDR2 YSYEKL. This CDR3 region has 15 residues. V shed 3 bases and J shed 1 base, with 12 bases lying between them. CDR3 in DNA: TGCGCCAGCAGCCACTTCTTCGGGATTAACTATGGCTACACCTTC. Protein: CASSHFFGINYGYTF.

The gene calls are TRBV5-1 and TRBJ2-1, with D tentatively TRBD1 (6 bases). The germline gives CDR1 SGHRS, CDR2 YFSETQ. Trimming cost V 6 bases and J 3 bases, with 10 bases left between them. The CDR3 extends over 13 amino acids. The CDR3 loop reads CASKLDSYNEQFF. The DNA of the CDR3 is TGCGCCAGCAAATTGGACAGCTACAATGAGCAGTTCTTC.

The CDR3, as DNA: TGTGCCAGCTCACCCCGGGACTCTGGAAACACCATATATTTT. This encodes CASSPRDSGNTIYF. The rearrangement links TRBV18 to TRBJ1-3; D is uncertain. Looked up from germline, CDR1 is KGHSH and CDR2 is LQKENI. The CDR3 is 14 residues long. Trimming pared 3 bases from V and 0 bases from J, leaving 6 bases between.

The chain is built from TRBV18 and TRBJ1-4; 11 bases are shared with TRBD1. The CDR3 has 14 amino acids. CDR1 and CDR2 (germline): KGHSH, LQKENI. With 6 bases clipped from V and 7 bases from J, the junction kept 4 bases outside the gene matches. The CDR3 DNA follows: TGTGCCAGCTCCTCCGGGACAGGGGGTGAAAAACTGTTTTTT. Its protein product is CASSSGTGGEKLFF.

In its sample, this clone was seen once. The chain joins TRBV9 to TRBJ1-3, with D unclear. Germline V CDR1 and CDR2: SGDLS, YYNGEE. Trimming shortened V by 2 bases and J by 8 bases, and 8 bases separated the two germline ends. There are 12 residues in the CDR3. This CDR3 reads CASSVGGDTIYF. The CDR3 DNA reads TGTGCCAGCAGCGTTGGCGGGGACACCATATATTTT.

With regard to this clone: One end of the junction is discordant with germline, which a read error may explain. The rearrangement links TRBV5-1 to TRBJ2-2; maybe TRBD2 (5 bases). The germline V gene encodes CDR1 SGHRS and CDR2 YFSETQ. The CDR3 totals 15 residues. The CDR3 loop is CASSSTGLSTEELFF. Here the CDR3 DNA reads TGCGCCAGCAGCTCCACCGGACTGTCTACCGAGGAGCTGTTTTTT.

This clone was seen more than once but under ten times. The V gene is TRBV5-6, the J gene TRBJ1-1, with TRBD1 as a possible D gene (5 bases). V shed 1 base and J shed 0 bases, with 13 bases lying between them. Germline lookup yields CDR1 SGHDT and CDR2 YYEEEE. The CDR3 covers 16 residues. CDR3 residues: CASSLSPGRVNTEAFF. DNA for the CDR3: TGTGCCAGCAGCTTGTCGCCCGGCAGGGTGAACACTGAAGCTTTCTTT.

V usage is TRBV5-8 and J usage is TRBJ1-4; D remains unclear. Germline-derived CDR1 and CDR2 are SGHTS and YDEGEE. The V end was cut by 2 bases, the J end by 7 bases, with 12 bases between. The CDR3 covers 14 residues. CDR3 sequence: CASSFGPSGEKLFF. CDR3 DNA: TGTGCCAGCAGCTTCGGCCCATCGGGTGAAAAACTGTTTTTT. Filled out from reference TRBV5-8 and TRBJ1-4, the complete variable domain reads EAGVTQSPTHLIKTRGQQATLRCSPISGHTSVYWYQQALGLGLQFLLWYDEGEERNRGNFPPRFSGRQFPNYSSELNVNALELEDSALYLCASSFGPSGEKLFFGSGTQLSVL.

V and J are TRBV28 and TRBJ2-4; 11 nucleotides line up with TRBD1. V gave up 4 bases and J gave up 6 bases; unmatched junction bases: 8. CDR1 is MDHEN, CDR2 SYDVKM, per germline. The CDR3 runs 16 residues. CDR3 in amino acids: CASSSMGQGGRNIQYF. The DNA for the CDR3 is TGTGCCAGCAGTTCAATGGGACAGGGGGGCAGAAACATTCAGTACTTC. Complete variable domain (other parts from reference TRBV28 and TRBJ2-4): DVKVTQSSRYLVKRTGEKVFLECVQDMDHENMFWYRQDPGLGLRLIYFSYDVKMKEKGDIPEGYSVSREKKERFSLILESASTNQTSMYLCASSSMGQGGRNIQYFGAGTRLSVL.

The rearrangement links TRBV6-1 to TRBJ2-2; tentative D call: TRBD1 (6 bases). The V gene's germline CDR1 is MNHNS and CDR2 SASEGT. The CDR3 runs to 17 residues. Trimming cost V 0 bases and J 5 bases, with 16 bases left between them. The CDR3 nucleotides read TGTGCCAGCAGTGAAGCGCTATACAGGGTCGGGACCGGGGAGCTGTTTTTT. This translates into CASSEALYRVGTGELFF.

On this clone itself: Without the conserved terminal phenylalanine or tryptophan, this CDR3 likely stems from a read error. The DNA is omitted, as the CDR3 cannot be located on it reliably, and the CDR3 follows TCRdb's listing. V is TRBV15 and J is TRBJ2-7; the D segment call TRBD1 is taken from the table without a DNA check. The CDR3 numbers 13 amino acids, ends counted. CDR1 and CDR2 (germline): LNHNV, YYDKDF (reference sequence). The CDR3 sequence: CATSRDLQGARFL.

This rearrangement joins TRBV29-1 to TRBJ2-7; 8 nucleotides match TRBD1. The CDR3 consists of 12 residues. Germline-derived CDR1 and CDR2 are SQVTM and ANQGSEA. V trimming: 7 bases; J trimming: 6 bases; junction bases outside the gene matches: 8. The CDR3, as DNA: TGCAGCGGCAACAGGGGGACGGGCGAGCAGTACTTC. This gives the protein CSGNRGTGEQYF.

V and J are TRBV5-1 and TRBJ1-2, with a tentative D call TRBD1 (5 bases). The CDR3 has 14 residues. CDR1 and CDR2 from the germline V gene are SGHRS and YFSETQ. V shed 4 bases and J shed 2 bases, with 12 bases lying between them. The CDR3 DNA reads TGCGCCAGCAGCCCAATTGGGGCCAACTATGGCTACACCTTC. This sequence encodes CASSPIGANYGYTF.

V gene TRBV4-1 combines with J gene TRBJ2-2; TRBD2 might be the D (7 bases). Germline values: CDR1 MGHRA, CDR2 YSYEKL. The V end was cut by 2 bases, the J end by 6 bases, with 13 bases between. The CDR3 length is 15 residues. The DNA for the CDR3 is TGCGCCAGCAGCCAATTCTTAGGGGGGGCCGGGGAGCTGTTTTTT. Translation: CASSQFLGGAGELFF.

The genes are TRBV5-1 and TRBJ2-2, with D possibly being TRBD1 (7 bases). V was clipped by 7 bases and J by 0 bases, with 16 bases between them. CDR3 size: 16 residues. Per the germline V gene, CDR1 is SGHRS and CDR2 is YFSETQ. As DNA, the CDR3 is TGCGCCAGCTACCGACAGGGAGGCACGAACACCGGGGAGCTGTTTTTT. This gives the protein CASYRQGGTNTGELFF.

The V and J genes are TRBV19 and TRBJ2-1, with 7 bases fitting TRBD1. The V and J ends lost 3 bases and 3 bases, in that order; junction bases with no gene match: 14. The germline V gene has CDR1 LNHDA and CDR2 SQIVND (reference sequence). There are 18 residues in the CDR3. CDR3 bases: TGTGCCAGTAGTATCCCGACAGGGCCAAGCTCTCTCTACAATGAGCAGTTCTTC. As protein: CASSIPTGPSSLYNEQFF. The whole variable domain, remainder taken from reference TRBV19 and TRBJ2-1, is DGGITQSPKYLFRKEGQNVTLSCEQNLNHDAMYWYRQDPGQGLRLIYYSQIVNDFQKGDIAEGYSVSREKKESFPLTVTSAQKNPTAFYLCASSIPTGPSSLYNEQFFGPGTRLTVL.

The chain couples TRBV7-9 to TRBJ1-1, with TRBD1 identical over 9 bases. Per the germline V gene, CDR1 is SEHNR and CDR2 is FQNEAQ (reference sequence). This CDR3 region has 13 residues. V lost 6 bases, J lost 4 bases, and 3 bases stayed unmatched. In DNA form, the CDR3 reads TGTGCCAGCAGGCCGACAGGGGGCACTGAAGCTTTCTTT. Its protein is CASRPTGGTEAFF.

V gene TRBV7-9 combines with J gene TRBJ2-2; 10 nucleotides line up with TRBD2. The CDR3 has 15 amino acids. Germline loops: CDR1 SEHNR, CDR2 FQNEAQ (reference sequence). V lost 1 base and J lost 4; bases outside the gene matches: 0. The CDR3 DNA reads TGTGCCAGCAGCTTAGTAGCGGGAGGCACCGGGGAGCTGTTTTTT. This gives the protein CASSLVAGGTGELFF. The entire variable domain, with the rest obtained from reference TRBV7-9 and TRBJ2-2, is as follows: DTGVSQNPRHKITKRGQNVTFRCDPISEHNRLYWYRQTLGQGPEFLTYFQNEAQLEKSRLLSDRFSAERPKGSFSTLEIQRTEQGDSAMYLCASSLVAGGTGELFFGEGSRLTVL.

This chain links TRBV5-5 with TRBJ2-7, with D possibly TRBD1 on 5 matching bases. Per germline, CDR1 SGHKS and CDR2 YYEKEE (reference sequence). Trimming took off 3 bases at V and 0 bases at J, with 7 bases between the two ends. The CDR3 length is 13 residues. The CDR3 region has the DNA TGTGCCAGCAGCTCCAGGGTCTCCTACGAGCAGTACTTC. It encodes CASSSRVSYEQYF.

For this clone: In the same sample, other DNA sequences code for this CDR3. The chain uses TRBV2 and TRBJ1-6, with TRBD1 as a possible D gene (5 bases). Trimming cost V 6 bases and J 0 bases, with 12 bases left between them. The V gene's germline CDR1 is SNHLY and CDR2 FYNNEI. This CDR3 is 16 amino acids long. CDR3 sequence (DNA): TGTGCCAGCAGACCTACAGGTAGCTCCTATAATTCACCCCTCCACTTT. As protein: CASRPTGSSYNSPLHF.

This clone was seen only once. The gene calls are TRBV7-6 and TRBJ2-3; perhaps TRBD1 as D (6 bases). V was shortened by 3 bases and J by 0 bases, with 10 bases between the two germline ends. The CDR3 extends over 15 amino acids. Germline V gene lookup returns CDR1 SGHVS and CDR2 FNYEAQ. The CDR3 protein is CASSFSGQSTDTQYF. Here the CDR3 DNA reads TGTGCCAGCAGCTTCTCCGGACAGAGCACAGATACGCAGTATTTT.

V gene TRBV9 combines with J gene TRBJ2-1, with TRBD1 identical over 7 bases. V shed 6 bases and J 8 bases; nucleotides not matched to a gene: 11. This CDR3 is built from 14 residues. Germline V gene sequence: CDR1 SGDLS, CDR2 YYNGEE. The chain's CDR3 is CASTKHNTGDEQFF. In DNA, the CDR3 is TGTGCCAGCACCAAACATAACACAGGGGATGAGCAGTTCTTC.

This clone appeared many times. CDR3 in DNA: TGTGCCAGCAGGCGACAGGGACACCAGGGAGGCACCTTC. Translation: CASRRQGHQGGTF. The rearrangement uses TRBV6-5 and TRBJ1-2; 7 nucleotides match TRBD1. Unmatched junction bases numbered 14, after V lost 6 bases and J lost 13 bases. This CDR3 is built from 13 residues. Germline V lookup: CDR1 MNHEY, CDR2 SVGAGI.

This chain links TRBV9 with TRBJ2-5; 11 positions agree with TRBD1. Germline V gene sequence: CDR1 SGDLS, CDR2 YYNGEE. V gave up 4 bases and J gave up 4 bases; unmatched junction bases: 3. This CDR3 spans 14 amino acids. As DNA, the CDR3 is TGTGCCAGCAGCCGGACAGGGGGCGGAGAGACCCAGTACTTC. Its protein is CASSRTGGGETQYF.